This T cell receptor beta chain is from a study of T cell responses to AZD1222 COVID-19 vaccine. Remarks on this clone: The antigen remains undetermined.

Assay: immunoSEQ multiplex PCR; the TCRdb copy retains only in-frame clones and omits some. The sample shows 130,000 or so clones, 85% to 90% of them seen only once. Study-wide results and caveats: Baseline serostatus was positive in only six or seven AZD1222 recipients.

The source of this sequence is an adult in good health. This specimen consisted of peripheral blood, obtained on day 0 of AZD1222 vaccination.

This CDR3 reads CASSFLDRAVVREAFF. For the CDR3, the DNA is TGTGCCAGCAGTTTTCTGGACAGGGCCGTGGTGAGGGAAGCTTTCTTT. The V call is TRBV28, the J call TRBJ1-1; 8 bases match TRBD1. The CDR3 totals 16 residues. V shed 3 bases, J shed 8 bases, and the junction held 14 bases outside the gene matches. The V gene's germline CDR1 is MDHEN and CDR2 SYDVKM.